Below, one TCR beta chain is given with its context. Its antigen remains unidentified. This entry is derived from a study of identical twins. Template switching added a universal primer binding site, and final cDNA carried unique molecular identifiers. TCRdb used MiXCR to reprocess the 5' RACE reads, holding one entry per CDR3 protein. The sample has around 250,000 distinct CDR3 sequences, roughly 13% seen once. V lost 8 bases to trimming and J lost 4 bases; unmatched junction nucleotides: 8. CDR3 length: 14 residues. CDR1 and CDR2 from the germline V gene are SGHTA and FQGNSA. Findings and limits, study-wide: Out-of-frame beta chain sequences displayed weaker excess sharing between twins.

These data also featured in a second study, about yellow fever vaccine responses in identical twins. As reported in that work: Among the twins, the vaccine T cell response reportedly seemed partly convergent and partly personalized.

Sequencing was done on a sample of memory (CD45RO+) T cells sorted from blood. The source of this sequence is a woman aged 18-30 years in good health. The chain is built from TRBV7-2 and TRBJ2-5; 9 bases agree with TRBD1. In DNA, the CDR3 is TGTGCCAGCTCACCCCGACAGGGGGGAGAGACCCAGTACTTC. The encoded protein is CASSPRQGGETQYF.